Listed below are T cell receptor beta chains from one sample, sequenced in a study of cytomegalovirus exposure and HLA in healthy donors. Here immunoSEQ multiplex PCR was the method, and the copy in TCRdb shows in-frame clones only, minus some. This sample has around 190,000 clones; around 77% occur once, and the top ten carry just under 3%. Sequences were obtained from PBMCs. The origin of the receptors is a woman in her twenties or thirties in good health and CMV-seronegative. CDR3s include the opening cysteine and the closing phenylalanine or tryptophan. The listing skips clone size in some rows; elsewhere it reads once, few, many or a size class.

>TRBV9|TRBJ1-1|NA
CASSVDLDSGNTEAFF
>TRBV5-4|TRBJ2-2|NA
CASTVSPGNRAGELFF
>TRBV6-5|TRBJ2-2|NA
CASSLGTPGTGELFF
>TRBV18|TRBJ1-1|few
CASSPGQYEAFF
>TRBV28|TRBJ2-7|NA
CASSLKLVHEQYF
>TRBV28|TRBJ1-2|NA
CASSSPTIGYTF
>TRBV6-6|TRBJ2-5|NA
CASSYSGQGETQYF
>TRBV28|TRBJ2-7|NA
CASRSGTSGSTGEQYF
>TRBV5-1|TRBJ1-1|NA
CASSGAQGGAFWNTEAFF
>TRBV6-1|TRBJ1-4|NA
CASERKQGEKLFF
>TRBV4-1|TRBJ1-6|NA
CASRRQLGSPLHF
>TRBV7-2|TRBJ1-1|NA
CASSLVRSAAFF
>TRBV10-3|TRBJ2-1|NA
CAISENRDEQFF
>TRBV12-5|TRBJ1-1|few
CASAAPDFEAFF
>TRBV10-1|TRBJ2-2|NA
CASSESGAIGLFF
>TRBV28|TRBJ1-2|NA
CASSFTGTGNYGYTF
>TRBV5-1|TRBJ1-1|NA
CASSLADRMSNTEAFF
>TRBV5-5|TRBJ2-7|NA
CASSSPAGGSYEQYF
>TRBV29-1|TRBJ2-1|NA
CSVEVRVVLNRILVYNEQFF
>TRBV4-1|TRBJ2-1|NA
CASSLLAGGEYNEQFF
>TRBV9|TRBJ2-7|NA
CASSVGGLAREQYF
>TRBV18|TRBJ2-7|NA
CASSPPTSGIDEQYF
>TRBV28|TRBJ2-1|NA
CATLGGSAYNEQFF
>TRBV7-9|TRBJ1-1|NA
CASSPISGTARAAFF
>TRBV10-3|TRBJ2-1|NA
CAISERGGYNEQFF
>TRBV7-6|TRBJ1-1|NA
CASSFASTMNTEAFF
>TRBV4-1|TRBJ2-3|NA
CASSQDGGNTQYF
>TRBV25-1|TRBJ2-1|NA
CASRGAEQFF
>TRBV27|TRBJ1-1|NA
CASREPGQGEAFF
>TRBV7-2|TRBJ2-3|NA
CASSQEGTTYTDTQYF
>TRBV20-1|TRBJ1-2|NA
CSVANYGYTF
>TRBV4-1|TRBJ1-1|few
CASGRDYFMNTEAFF
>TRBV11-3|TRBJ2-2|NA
CASSLFGNTGELFF
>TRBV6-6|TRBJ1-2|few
CASSFLQGTNYGYTF
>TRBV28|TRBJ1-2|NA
CASSAPTGGYGYTF
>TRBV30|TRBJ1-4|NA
CAWRGQGPSGVKEKLFF
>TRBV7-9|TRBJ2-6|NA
CASSRLTTGANVLTF
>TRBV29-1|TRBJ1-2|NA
CSSKVPGDGRGYTF
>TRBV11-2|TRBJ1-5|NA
CASSLLPGPIPQPQHF
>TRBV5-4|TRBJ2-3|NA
CASSPRQGNTDTQYF
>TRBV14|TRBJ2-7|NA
CASSLQHSGSLDEQYF
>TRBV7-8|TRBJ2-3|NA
CASSQTSGRSYTDTQYF
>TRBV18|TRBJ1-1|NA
CASSPPTNTEAFF
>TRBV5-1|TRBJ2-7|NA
CASSLVVRGPPEQYF
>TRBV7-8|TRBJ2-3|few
CASSLERGGVRADTQYF
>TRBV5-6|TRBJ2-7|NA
CASSLRQVSYEQYF
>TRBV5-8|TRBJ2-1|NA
CASRGTGDYNEQFF
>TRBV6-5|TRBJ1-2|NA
CASSPDLDYGYTF
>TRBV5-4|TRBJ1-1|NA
CASSFGQRNTEAFF
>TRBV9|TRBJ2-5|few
CASSVQGGQETQYF
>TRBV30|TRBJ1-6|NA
CACDKGGSYNSPLHF
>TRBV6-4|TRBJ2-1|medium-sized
CASSDSTGGYNEQFF
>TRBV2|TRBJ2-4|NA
CASSSPGQLLKNIQYF
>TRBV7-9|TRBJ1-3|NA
CASSYTVSGNTIYF
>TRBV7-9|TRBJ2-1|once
CASRRQDNEQFF